Sequencing of this T cell receptor beta chain was carried out in a study of cytomegalovirus exposure and HLA in healthy donors. The wider study: A prior analysis found roughly 100 million unique TCR beta sequences from around 190 million T cells. Study-level points and caveats: Relative to equally common others, HLA-associated TCR beta chains showed greater clonal expansion in a later analysis. It was reported that the classifier diagnosed cytomegalovirus status with high specificity and sensitivity in both the original and validation cohorts.

Each donor's status was that of a healthy bone marrow donor. With V trimmed by 5 bases and J by 3 bases, 3 bases remained unmatched. The germline V gene has CDR1 MNHNS and CDR2 SASEGT. CDR3 length: 14 residues. As to this clone: Its antigen is as yet unknown.

13 Jbeta primers and 60 Vbeta primers were used for the PCR. Profiling relied on immunoSEQ multiplex PCR, and the TCRdb table lists in-frame clones only, not all of them. In the table there are under 200,000 clones, around 69% of which are singletons. The clonotype comes from a man between 60 and 75 years old in good health and CMV-seronegative. The sample consisted of PBMCs. The chain carries TRBV6-1 and TRBJ2-5, with 10 bases lining up with TRBD1. The CDR3 here is CASSPGTGEETQYF. DNA for the CDR3: TGTGCCAGCAGTCCCGGGACAGGGGAAGAGACCCAGTACTTC.